These T cell receptor beta chains were read from a single sample in a study of T cell responses to AZD1222 COVID-19 vaccine. The table came from immunoSEQ multiplex PCR; TCRdb's copy has only in-frame clones and leaves some out. The data show roughly 130,000 clones, about 85% seen once. The sequences come from peripheral blood, collected on day 0 of AZD1222 vaccination. Receptors were obtained from an adult in good health. CDR3s include the opening cysteine and the closing phenylalanine or tryptophan. A D gene is named only where the DNA matches it firmly. Size tells how often a clone was seen (once, few, many) or the class of an expanded clone, and some rows leave it out.

V	D	length	size	J	DNA	CDR3
TRBV6-5	TRBD1	16	.	TRBJ1-6	TGTGCCAGCAGTTACTCGGGGGACAGGGGACGTTCACCCCTCCACTTT	CASSYSGDRGRSPLHF
TRBV5-4	TRBD1	15	.	TRBJ2-1	TGTGCCAGCAGCTTGGACAGGGGTACAGCACGTGAGCAGTTCTTC	CASSLDRGTAREQFF
TRBV5-1	.	14	once	TRBJ1-4	TGCGCCAGCAGCTTAGTCGGACGGGGAGAAAAACTGTTTTTT	CASSLVGRGEKLFF
TRBV2	.	13	.	TRBJ1-1	TGTGCCAGCAGTGAAGAGGGTTCCACTGAAGCTTTCTTT	CASSEEGSTEAFF
TRBV7-2	TRBD2	14	.	TRBJ2-5	TGTGCCAGCAGCTTGCTAGCGGGGGTAGAGACCCAGTACTTC	CASSLLAGVETQYF
TRBV5-1	.	13	.	TRBJ1-2	TGCGCCAGCAGCCGAGGACAGATCTATGGCTACACCTTC	CASSRGQIYGYTF
TRBV19	.	12	.	TRBJ1-2	TGTGCCAGTAAGAGCGCCGGGTCAGGCTACACCTTC	CASKSAGSGYTF
TRBV18	.	14	few	TRBJ2-7	TGTGCCAGCTCAATGACGGGGAAGGCCTACGAGCAGTACTTC	CASSMTGKAYEQYF
TRBV2	.	16	.	TRBJ1-4	TGTGCCAGCAGTGAAGACAACAGGGCTGCATACGAAAAACTGTTTTTT	CASSEDNRAAYEKLFF
TRBV7-6	TRBD1	15	.	TRBJ1-1	TGTGCCAGCAGCTATTGGACAGGGGGGAACACTGAAGCTTTCTTT	CASSYWTGGNTEAFF
TRBV27	.	16	.	TRBJ1-6	TGTGCCAGCAGTTTGGTCGGTCCCTCCTATAATTCACCCCTCCACTTT	CASSLVGPSYNSPLHF
TRBV5-1	.	15	.	TRBJ1-5	TGCGCCAGCAGCTTGGAGGCGGGTACCAATCAGCCCCAGCATTTT	CASSLEAGTNQPQHF
TRBV6-5	TRBD1	12	.	TRBJ1-2	TGTGCCAGCCACAGGGGAGGGGATGGCTACACCTTC	CASHRGGDGYTF
TRBV2	.	14	few	TRBJ2-7	TGTGCCAGCAGTGAATTAGGGGTTAGCTACGAGCAGTACTTC	CASSELGVSYEQYF
TRBV4-1	.	13	few	TRBJ1-5	TGCGCCAGCAGCCAATCTCTGGGCCAGCCCCAGCATTTT	CASSQSLGQPQHF
TRBV28	.	12	few	TRBJ2-7	TGTGCCAGCAGTTTATGGGGGTACGAGCAGTACTTC	CASSLWGYEQYF
TRBV3-1/TRBV3-2	.	13	.	TRBJ1-6	TGTGCCAGCAGCCCCCCCCTCTTAGGTCACCTCCACTTT	CASSPPLLGHLHF